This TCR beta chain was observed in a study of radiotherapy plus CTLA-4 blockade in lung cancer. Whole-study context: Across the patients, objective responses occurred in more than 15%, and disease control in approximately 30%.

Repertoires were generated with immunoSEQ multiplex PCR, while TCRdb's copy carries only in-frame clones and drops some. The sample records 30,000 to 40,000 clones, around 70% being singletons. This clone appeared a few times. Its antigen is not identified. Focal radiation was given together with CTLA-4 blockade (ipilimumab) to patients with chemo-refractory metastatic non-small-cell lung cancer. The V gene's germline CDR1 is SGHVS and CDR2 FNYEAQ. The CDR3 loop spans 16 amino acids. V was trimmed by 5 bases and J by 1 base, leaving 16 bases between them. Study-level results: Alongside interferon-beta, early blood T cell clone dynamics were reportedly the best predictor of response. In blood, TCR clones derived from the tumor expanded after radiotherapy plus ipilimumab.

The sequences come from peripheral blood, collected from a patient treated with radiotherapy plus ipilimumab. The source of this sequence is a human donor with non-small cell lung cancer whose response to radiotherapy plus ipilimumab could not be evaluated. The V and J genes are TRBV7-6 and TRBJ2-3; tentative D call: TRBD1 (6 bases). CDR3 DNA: TGTGCCAGCAGCCCCAACAGGGCGAGGGGCACAGATACGCAGTATTTT. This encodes CASSPNRARGTDTQYF.